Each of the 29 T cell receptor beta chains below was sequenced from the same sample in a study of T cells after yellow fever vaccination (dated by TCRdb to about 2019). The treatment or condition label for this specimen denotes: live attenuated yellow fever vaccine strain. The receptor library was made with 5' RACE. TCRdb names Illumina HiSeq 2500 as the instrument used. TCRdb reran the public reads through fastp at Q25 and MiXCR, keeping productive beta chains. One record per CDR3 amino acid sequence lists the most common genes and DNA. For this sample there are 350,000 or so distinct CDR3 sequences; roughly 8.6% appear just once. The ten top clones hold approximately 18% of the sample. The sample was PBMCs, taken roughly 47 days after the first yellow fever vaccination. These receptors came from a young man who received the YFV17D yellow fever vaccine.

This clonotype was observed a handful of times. CDR3 sequence: CASSYSPEMYTEAFF. CDR3 coding DNA: TGTGCCAGCAGTTACTCTCCGGAGATGTACACTGAAGCTTTCTTT. This chain uses TRBV6-5 with TRBJ1-1; D uncertain. The V gene's germline CDR1 is MNHEY and CDR2 SVGAGI. The CDR3 consists of 15 residues. V lost 0 bases to trimming and J lost 3 bases, with 11 bases between them.

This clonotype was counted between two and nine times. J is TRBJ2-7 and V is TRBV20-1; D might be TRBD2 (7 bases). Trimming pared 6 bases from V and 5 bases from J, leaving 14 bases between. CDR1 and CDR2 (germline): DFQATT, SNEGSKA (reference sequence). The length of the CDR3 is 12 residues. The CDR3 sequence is CSAFGGPNEQYF. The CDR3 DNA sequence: TGCAGTGCCTTCGGGGGGCCGAACGAGCAGTACTTC.

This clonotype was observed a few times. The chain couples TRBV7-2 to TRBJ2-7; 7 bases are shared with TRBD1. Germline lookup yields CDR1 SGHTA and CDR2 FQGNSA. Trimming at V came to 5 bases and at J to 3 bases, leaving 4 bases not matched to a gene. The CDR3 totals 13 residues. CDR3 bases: TGTGCCAGCAGCCTCGGACAGGACTACGAGCAGTACGTC. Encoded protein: CASSLGQDYEQYV.

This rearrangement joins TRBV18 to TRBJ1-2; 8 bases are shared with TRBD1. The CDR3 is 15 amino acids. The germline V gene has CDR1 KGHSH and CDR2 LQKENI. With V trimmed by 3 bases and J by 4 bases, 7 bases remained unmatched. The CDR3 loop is CASSPGTGGSYGYTF. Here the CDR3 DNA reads TGTGCCAGCTCACCCGGGACAGGAGGTTCCTATGGCTACACCTTC.

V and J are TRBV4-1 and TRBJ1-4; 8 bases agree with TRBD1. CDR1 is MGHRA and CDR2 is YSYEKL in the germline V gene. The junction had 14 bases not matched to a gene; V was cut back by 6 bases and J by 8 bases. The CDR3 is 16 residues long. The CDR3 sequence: CASRQLEAGTGEKLFF. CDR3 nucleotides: TGCGCCAGCAGACAACTCGAGGCGGGGACAGGCGAAAAACTGTTTTTT.

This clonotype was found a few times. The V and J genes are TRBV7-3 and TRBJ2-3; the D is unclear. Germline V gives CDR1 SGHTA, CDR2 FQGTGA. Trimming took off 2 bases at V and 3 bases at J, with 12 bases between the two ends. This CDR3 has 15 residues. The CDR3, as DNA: TGTGCCAGCAGCTTATGGGGAACGGCGACAGATACGCAGTATTTT. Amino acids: CASSLWGTATDTQYF.

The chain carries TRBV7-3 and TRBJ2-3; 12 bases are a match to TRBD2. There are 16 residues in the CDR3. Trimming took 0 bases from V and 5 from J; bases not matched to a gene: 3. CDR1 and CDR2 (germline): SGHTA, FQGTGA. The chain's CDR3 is CASSLTPSGGEDTQYF. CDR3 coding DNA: TGTGCCAGCAGCTTAACGCCTAGCGGGGGGGAAGATACGCAGTATTTT.

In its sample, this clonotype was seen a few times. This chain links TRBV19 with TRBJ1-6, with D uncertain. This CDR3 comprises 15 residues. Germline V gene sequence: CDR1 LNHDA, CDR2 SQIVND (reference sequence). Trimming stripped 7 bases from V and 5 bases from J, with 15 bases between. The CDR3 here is CASTELDFNNSPLHF. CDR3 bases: TGTGCCAGTACCGAGTTGGACTTCAATAATTCACCCCTCCACTTT.

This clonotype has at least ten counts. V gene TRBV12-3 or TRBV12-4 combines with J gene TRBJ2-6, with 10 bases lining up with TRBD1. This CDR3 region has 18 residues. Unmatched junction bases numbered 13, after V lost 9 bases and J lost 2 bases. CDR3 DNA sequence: TGTGCCAGTAAACTCGATTGGGACAGGGGAGCTGGGGCCAACGTCCTGACTTTC. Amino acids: CASKLDWDRGAGANVLTF.

Written as DNA, the CDR3 is TGTGCCAGCAGTTACACAGGGAATAATTCACCCCTCCACTTT. This gives the protein CASSYTGNNSPLHF. The chain is built from TRBV6-5 and TRBJ1-6; possibly TRBD1 for D (6 bases). The V gene's germline CDR1 is MNHEY and CDR2 SVGAGI. The CDR3 contains 14 residues. Trimming shortened V by 2 bases and J by 5 bases, and 7 bases separated the two germline ends.

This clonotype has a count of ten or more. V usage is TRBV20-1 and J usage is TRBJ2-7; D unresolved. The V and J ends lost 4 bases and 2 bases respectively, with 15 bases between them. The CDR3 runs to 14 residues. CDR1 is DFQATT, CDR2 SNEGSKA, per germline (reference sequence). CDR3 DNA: TGCAGTGCTACCGCAGGTAGGGCAGCCTACGAGCAGTACGTC. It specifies CSATAGRAAYEQYV.

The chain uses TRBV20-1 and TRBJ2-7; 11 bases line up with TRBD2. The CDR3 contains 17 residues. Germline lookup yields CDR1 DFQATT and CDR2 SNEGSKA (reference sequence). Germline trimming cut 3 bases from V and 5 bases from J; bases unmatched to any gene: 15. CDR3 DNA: TGCAGTGCTAGGCCCCAATCTCAACTAGCGGGGGACGACGAGCAGTACGTC. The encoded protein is CSARPQSQLAGDDEQYV.

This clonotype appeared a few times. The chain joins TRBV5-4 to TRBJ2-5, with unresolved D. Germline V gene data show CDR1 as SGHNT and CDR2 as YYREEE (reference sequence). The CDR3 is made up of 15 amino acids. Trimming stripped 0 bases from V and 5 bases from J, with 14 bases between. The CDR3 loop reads CASSLDRTPRETQYF. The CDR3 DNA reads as TGTGCCAGCAGCTTGGATCGGACGCCACGGGAGACCCAGTACTTC.

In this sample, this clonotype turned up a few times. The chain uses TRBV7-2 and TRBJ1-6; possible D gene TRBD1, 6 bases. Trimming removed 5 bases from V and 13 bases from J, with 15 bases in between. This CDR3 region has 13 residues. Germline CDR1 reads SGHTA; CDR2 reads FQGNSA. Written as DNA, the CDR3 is TGTGCCAGCAGCCGCGACAGGCGCGAGCCCCTCCACTTT. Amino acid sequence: CASSRDRREPLHF. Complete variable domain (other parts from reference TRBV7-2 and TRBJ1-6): GAGVSQSPSNKVTEKGKDVELRCDPISGHTALYWYRQSLGQGLEFLIYFQGNSAPDKSGLPSDRFSAERTGGSVSTLTIQRTQQEDSAVYLCASSRDRREPLHFGNGTRLTVT.

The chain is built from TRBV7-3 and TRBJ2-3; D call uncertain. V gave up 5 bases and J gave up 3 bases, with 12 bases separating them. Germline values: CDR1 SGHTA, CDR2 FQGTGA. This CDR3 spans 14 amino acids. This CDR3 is CASSLGPETDTQYF. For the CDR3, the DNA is TGTGCCAGCAGCCTTGGACCCGAGACAGATACGCAGTATTTT.

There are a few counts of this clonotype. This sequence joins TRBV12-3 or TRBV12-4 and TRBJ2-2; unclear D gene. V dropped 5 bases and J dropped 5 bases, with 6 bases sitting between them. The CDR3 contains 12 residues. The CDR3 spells CASSTQTGELFF. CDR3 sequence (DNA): TGTGCCAGCAGTACTCAGACCGGGGAGCTGTTTTTT.

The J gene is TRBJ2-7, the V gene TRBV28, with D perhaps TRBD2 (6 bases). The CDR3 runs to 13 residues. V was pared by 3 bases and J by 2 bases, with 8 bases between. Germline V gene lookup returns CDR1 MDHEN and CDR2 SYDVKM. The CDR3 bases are TGTGCCAGCAGTTTTCGGGAGCCCTACGAGCAGTACGTC. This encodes CASSFREPYEQYV.

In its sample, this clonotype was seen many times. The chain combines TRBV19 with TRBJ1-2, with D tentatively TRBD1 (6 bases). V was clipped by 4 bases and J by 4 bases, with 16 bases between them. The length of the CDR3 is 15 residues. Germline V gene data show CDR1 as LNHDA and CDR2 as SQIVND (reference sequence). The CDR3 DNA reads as TGTGCCAGTAGTACAAGGACAGAGAGGAGCTATGGCTACACCTTC. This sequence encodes CASSTRTERSYGYTF.

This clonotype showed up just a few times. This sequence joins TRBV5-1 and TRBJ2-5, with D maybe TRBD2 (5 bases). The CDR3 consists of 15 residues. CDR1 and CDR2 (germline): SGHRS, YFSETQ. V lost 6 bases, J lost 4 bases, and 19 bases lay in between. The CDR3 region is CASTETGMPGETQYF. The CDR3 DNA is TGCGCCAGCACCGAAACCGGGATGCCGGGAGAGACCCAGTACTTC.

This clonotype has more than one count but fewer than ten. This CDR3 is CASSALTGGETQYF. CDR3 sequence (DNA): TGTGCCAGCAGCGCCCTGACAGGTGGGGAGACCCAGTACTTC. The chain is built from TRBV7-2 and TRBJ2-5; possible D gene TRBD1, 6 bases. In germline, CDR1 is SGHTA, CDR2 FQGNSA. The ends were cut back, 5 bases at V and 5 bases at J, with 15 bases in the middle. The CDR3 totals 14 residues.

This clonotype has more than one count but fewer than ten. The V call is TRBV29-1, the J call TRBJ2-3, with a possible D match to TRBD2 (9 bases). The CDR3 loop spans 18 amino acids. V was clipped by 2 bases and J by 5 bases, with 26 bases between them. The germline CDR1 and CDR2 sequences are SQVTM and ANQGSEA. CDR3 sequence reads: CSVENQGAGGDAGDTQYF. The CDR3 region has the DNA TGCAGCGTTGAAAATCAGGGGGCGGGGGGGGATGCTGGAGATACGCAGTATTTT.

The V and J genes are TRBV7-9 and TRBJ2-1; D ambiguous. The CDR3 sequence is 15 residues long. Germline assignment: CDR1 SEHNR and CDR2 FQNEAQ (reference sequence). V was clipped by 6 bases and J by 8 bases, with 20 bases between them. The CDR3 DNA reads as TGTGCCAGCAGTTCTGGGCTTTTGGACGGGTATGAGCAGTTCTTC. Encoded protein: CASSSGLLDGYEQFF.

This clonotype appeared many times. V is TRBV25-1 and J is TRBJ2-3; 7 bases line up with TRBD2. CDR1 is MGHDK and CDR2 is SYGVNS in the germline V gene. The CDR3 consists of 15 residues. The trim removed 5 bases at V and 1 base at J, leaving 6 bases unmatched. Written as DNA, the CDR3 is TGTGCCAGCAGTCCGGGGGGAGAGGGCACAGATACGCAGTATTTT. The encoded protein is CASSPGGEGTDTQYF. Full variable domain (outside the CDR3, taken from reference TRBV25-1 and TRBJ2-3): EADIYQTPRYLVIGTGKKITLECSQTMGHDKMYWYQQDPGMELHLIHYSYGVNSTEKGDLSSESTVSRIRTEHFPLTLESARPSHTSQYLCASSPGGEGTDTQYFGPGTRLTVL.

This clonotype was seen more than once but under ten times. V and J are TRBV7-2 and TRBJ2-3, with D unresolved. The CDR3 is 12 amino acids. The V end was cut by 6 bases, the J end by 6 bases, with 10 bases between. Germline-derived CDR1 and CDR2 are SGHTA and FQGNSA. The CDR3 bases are TGTGCCAGCAGGGACCGGTCGGATACGCAGTATTTT. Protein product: CASRDRSDTQYF.

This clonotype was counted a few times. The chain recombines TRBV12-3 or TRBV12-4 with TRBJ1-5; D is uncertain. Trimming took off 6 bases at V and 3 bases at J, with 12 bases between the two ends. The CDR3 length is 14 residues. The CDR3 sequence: CASSPWGINQPQHF. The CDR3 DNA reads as TGTGCCAGCAGCCCCTGGGGAATCAATCAGCCCCAGCATTTT.

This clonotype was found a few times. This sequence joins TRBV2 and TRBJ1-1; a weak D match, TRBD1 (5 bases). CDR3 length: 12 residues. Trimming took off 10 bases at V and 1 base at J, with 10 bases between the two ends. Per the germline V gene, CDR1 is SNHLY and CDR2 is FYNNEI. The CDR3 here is CATGRGNTEAFF. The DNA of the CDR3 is TGTGCCACGGGACGGGGGAACACTGAAGCTTTCTTT. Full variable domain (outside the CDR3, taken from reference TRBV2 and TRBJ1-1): EPEVTQTPSHQVTQMGQEVILRCVPISNHLYFYWYRQILGQKVEFLVSFYNNEISEKSEIFDDQFSVERPDGSNFTLKIRSTKLEDSAMYFCATGRGNTEAFFGQGTRLTVV.

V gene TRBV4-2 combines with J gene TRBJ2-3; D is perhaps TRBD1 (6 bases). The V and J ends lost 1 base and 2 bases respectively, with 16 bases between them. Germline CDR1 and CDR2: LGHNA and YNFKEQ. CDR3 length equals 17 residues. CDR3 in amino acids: CASSQALTGPSTDTQYF. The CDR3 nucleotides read TGTGCCAGCAGCCAAGCCCTGACAGGTCCCTCCACAGATACGCAGTATTTT.

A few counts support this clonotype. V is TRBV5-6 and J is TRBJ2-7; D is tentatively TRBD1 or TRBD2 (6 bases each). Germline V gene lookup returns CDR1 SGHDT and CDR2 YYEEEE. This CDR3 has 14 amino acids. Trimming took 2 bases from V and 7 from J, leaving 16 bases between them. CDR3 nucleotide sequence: TGTGCCAGCAGCTTAAGTGGGGGGCTGTGGGAGCAGTACGTC. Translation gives CASSLSGGLWEQYV.

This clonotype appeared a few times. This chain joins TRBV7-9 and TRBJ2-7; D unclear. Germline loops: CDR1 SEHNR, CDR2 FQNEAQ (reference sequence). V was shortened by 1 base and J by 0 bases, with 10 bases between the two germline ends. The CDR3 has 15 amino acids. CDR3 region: CASSLVGSSSYEQYF. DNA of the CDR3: TGTGCCAGCAGCTTAGTGGGCTCCAGCTCCTACGAGCAGTACTTC.